These 27 T cell receptor beta chains were all obtained from the same sample, sequenced in a study of control samples from healthy donors and cancer patients (TCRdb year 2020). Library construction relied on the immunoSEQ multiplex PCR assay. The table comes from immuneACCESS by way of TCRdb, which keeps in-frame sequences with V and J called. Part of the clones is missing from these tables; in studies checked, under half for an unresolved V gene and the rest for unknown reasons. For this sample there are approximately 9,800 clones; approximately 91% appear just once. 20% to 25% of the sample is taken by the ten largest. Sequenced input: PBMCs. The receptors come from a man in his sixties with colorectal cancer.

The gene calls are TRBV10-3 and TRBJ1-3; TRBD1 is a possible D gene (6 bases). This CDR3 spans 15 amino acids. Trimming cost V 0 bases and J 2 bases, with 8 bases left between them. Germline V CDR1 and CDR2: ENHRY, SYGVKD. Written as DNA, the CDR3 is TGTGCCATCAGTGAGTCAGCAGGGGCTGGAAACACCATATATTTT. It specifies CAISESAGAGNTIYF.

The chain has TRBV4-2 and TRBJ2-3; TRBD1 aligns across 10 bases. Germline V gene lookup returns CDR1 LGHNA and CDR2 YNFKEQ. V gave up 0 bases and J gave up 2 bases; unmatched junction bases: 8. This CDR3 contains 18 residues. The CDR3 nucleotides read TGTGCCAGCAGCCAAGATATAAGCCGACAGGGGGCCACAGATACGCAGTATTTT. As protein: CASSQDISRQGATDTQYF.

The J gene is TRBJ2-7, the V gene TRBV4-3, with D possibly called TRBD1 or TRBD2 (5 bases each). The CDR3 is made up of 16 amino acids. The germline gives CDR1 LGHNA, CDR2 YSLEER. Between the trimmed V and J ends, which lost 0 bases and 0 bases, there was a span of 12 bases. CDR3 region: CASSQDWGPSSYEQYF. The CDR3 coding sequence is TGCGCCAGCAGCCAAGATTGGGGACCGAGCTCCTACGAGCAGTACTTC.

The V gene is TRBV7-2, the J gene TRBJ1-2; 9 positions agree with TRBD1. V was pared by 6 bases and J by 4 bases, with 6 bases of the junction left unmatched. Germline V gene lookup returns CDR1 SGHTA and CDR2 FQGNSA. The CDR3 length is 14 residues. Written as DNA, the CDR3 is TGTGCCAGCAGTCCACAGGGGGCTGGCTATGGCTACACCTTC. Protein product: CASSPQGAGYGYTF.

The rearrangement uses TRBV5-1 and TRBJ1-2, with TRBD1 as a possible D gene (5 bases). Deletions cut 2 bases from V and 5 bases from J, with 13 bases between. The CDR3 extends over 14 amino acids. Germline assignment: CDR1 SGHRS and CDR2 YFSETQ. In DNA form, the CDR3 reads TGCGCCAGCAGCTTCGGGGGAGTTTCTTATGGCTACACCTTC. Residues: CASSFGGVSYGYTF.

This chain joins TRBV7-2 and TRBJ2-3; D gene unclear. The germline V gene encodes CDR1 SGHTA and CDR2 FQGNSA. V lost 1 base, J lost 2 bases, and 4 bases lay in between. This CDR3 contains 13 residues. CDR3 DNA sequence: TGTGCCAGCAGCTTAGGGGCCACAGATACGCAGTATTTT. This translates into CASSLGATDTQYF.

The table lists this clone with a count of one. V is TRBV6-6 and J is TRBJ2-7; D gene uncertain. There are 12 residues in the CDR3. Per the germline V gene, CDR1 is MNHNY and CDR2 is SVGAGI (reference sequence). The V end was cut by 0 bases, the J end by 4 bases, with 4 bases between. The CDR3 DNA is TGTGCCAGCAGTTACTCAGATTACGAGCAGTACTTC. Residues: CASSYSDYEQYF.

The rearrangement joins TRBV12-3 or TRBV12-4 to TRBJ1-2, with a possible D match to TRBD1 (6 bases). The CDR3 extends over 13 amino acids. V lost 3 bases, J lost 8 bases, and 13 bases lay in between. The CDR3 sequence: CASSLGRGVGYTF. DNA for the CDR3: TGTGCCAGCAGTTTGGGAAGGGGGGTCGGCTACACCTTC.

The chain has TRBV15 and TRBJ1-6, with TRBD1 identical over 8 bases. J lost 9 bases, V lost 0 bases, and 4 bases had no gene match. In germline, CDR1 is LNHNV, CDR2 YYDKDF (reference sequence). The CDR3 runs 15 residues. The CDR3 bases are TGTGCCACCAGCAGAGAAAACAGGGGGAGTTCACCCCTCCACTTT. This gives the protein CATSRENRGSSPLHF.

V is TRBV7-9 and J is TRBJ2-7; the D gene could be TRBD1 or TRBD2 (5 bases each). This CDR3 has 13 amino acids. Germline-derived CDR1 and CDR2 are SEHNR and FQNEAQ (reference sequence). V lost 0 bases and J 4 bases, leaving 7 bases between the germline ends. CDR3 nucleotide sequence: TGTGCCAGCAGCTTAGCAGGGGAGTACGAGCAGTACTTC. This codes for CASSLAGEYEQYF.

The chain carries TRBV7-9 and TRBJ2-1; 7 nucleotides agree with TRBD1. The CDR3 totals 14 residues. Germline V gives CDR1 SEHNR, CDR2 FQNEAQ (reference sequence). Trimming took 8 bases from V and 3 from J; bases not matched to a gene: 7. The CDR3 loop reads CASANRGIYNEQFF. The CDR3 DNA sequence: TGTGCCAGCGCGAACAGGGGTATCTACAATGAGCAGTTCTTC.

The chain links TRBV5-1 to TRBJ1-1, with 7 bases matching TRBD1. The V and J ends lost 4 bases and 3 bases, in that order; junction bases with no gene match: 9. The CDR3 is made up of 15 amino acids. The germline CDR1 and CDR2 sequences are SGHRS and YFSETQ. CDR3 nucleotide sequence: TGCGCCAGCAGCCCCCGTCCGGGACAGTACACTGAAGCTTTCTTT. This translates into CASSPRPGQYTEAFF.

The rearrangement joins TRBV9 to TRBJ2-1, with TRBD2 matching 7 bases. Germline CDR1 reads SGDLS; CDR2 reads YYNGEE. Trimming took 7 bases from V and 5 from J; bases not matched to a gene: 12. The CDR3 is 15 residues long. This CDR3 reads CASGREASGDNEQFF. CDR3 coding DNA: TGTGCCAGCGGGCGAGAGGCTAGCGGTGACAATGAGCAGTTCTTC.

V gene TRBV4-3 combines with J gene TRBJ2-5; possible D gene TRBD2, 5 bases. Trimming shortened V by 0 bases and J by 2 bases, and 10 bases separated the two germline ends. The germline V gene has CDR1 LGHNA and CDR2 YSLEER. The CDR3 consists of 15 residues. CDR3 region: CASSQDGVRQETQYF. CDR3 coding DNA: TGCGCCAGCAGCCAAGACGGGGTTAGACAAGAGACCCAGTACTTC.

The chain uses TRBV19 and TRBJ1-2, with D maybe TRBD1 (5 bases). The germline CDR1 and CDR2 sequences are LNHDA and SQIVND (reference sequence). This CDR3 contains 15 residues. V was cut by 0 bases and J by 1 base, with 9 bases left in between. The CDR3 region is CASSIDGTFNYGYTF. Here the CDR3 DNA reads TGTGCCAGTAGTATAGACGGGACGTTTAACTATGGCTACACCTTC.

The rearrangement joins TRBV11-2 to TRBJ2-7, with D hard to call. This CDR3 spans 14 amino acids. Trimming took off 4 bases at V and 3 bases at J, with 13 bases between the two ends. Germline values: CDR1 SGHAT, CDR2 FQNNGV. The CDR3 DNA reads TGTGCCAGCAGCTCAGTAAGGCAAAACTACGAGCAGTACTTC. Residues: CASSSVRQNYEQYF.

This clone was recorded once. The rearrangement uses TRBV28 and TRBJ1-2; no reliable D call. Trimming shortened V by 4 bases and J by 5 bases, and 17 bases separated the two germline ends. CDR3 length: 15 residues. Germline V gene lookup returns CDR1 MDHEN and CDR2 SYDVKM. The CDR3, as DNA: TGTGCCAGCAGTTCCCAGTACCGGGGTGAATATGGCTACACCTTC. Protein: CASSSQYRGEYGYTF.

The J gene is TRBJ1-2, the V gene TRBV19; D perhaps matches TRBD1 (5 bases). The CDR3 is made up of 15 amino acids. V lost 6 bases to trimming and J lost 3 bases, with 17 bases between them. Germline-derived CDR1 and CDR2 are LNHDA and SQIVND (reference sequence). Written as DNA, the CDR3 is TGTGCCAGTAGCCCCATCGCGGGGGGGGACTATGGCTACACCTTC. This encodes CASSPIAGGDYGYTF.

The chain employs TRBV27 and TRBJ2-3; TRBD2 aligns across 8 bases. The CDR3 covers 14 residues. Germline assignment: CDR1 MNHEY and CDR2 SMNVEV (reference sequence). V was pared by 4 bases and J by 3 bases, with 3 bases of the junction left unmatched. The CDR3 region is CASSWGLETDTQYF. The CDR3 DNA follows: TGTGCCAGCAGTTGGGGACTAGAGACAGATACGCAGTATTTT.

The chain employs TRBV5-6 and TRBJ2-7; weak D call: TRBD2 (6 bases). Germline CDR1 and CDR2: SGHDT and YYEEEE. V was pared by 4 bases and J by 0 bases, with 8 bases between. The CDR3 is 13 residues long. This CDR3 reads CASSAGPSYEQYF. For the CDR3, the DNA is TGTGCCAGCAGCGCGGGACCCTCCTACGAGCAGTACTTC.

CDR3 region: CASSMRGRDIQYF. The CDR3 DNA reads TGTGCCAGTAGTATGCGGGGTCGAGACATTCAGTACTTC. The gene calls are TRBV19 and TRBJ2-4, with a possible D match to TRBD2 (6 bases). This CDR3 spans 13 amino acids. Germline V gives CDR1 LNHDA, CDR2 SQIVND (reference sequence). Trimming took 3 bases from V and 8 from J, leaving 11 bases between them.

The chain has TRBV29-1 and TRBJ1-1, with unresolved D. Between the trimmed V and J ends, which lost 8 bases and 5 bases, there was a span of 12 bases. In germline, CDR1 is SQVTM, CDR2 ANQGSEA. The CDR3 consists of 11 residues. This CDR3 reads CSFWRLTEAFF. The CDR3 bases are TGCAGCTTCTGGCGTTTAACTGAAGCTTTCTTT.

V is TRBV18 and J is TRBJ1-2; TRBD1 matches at 11 bases. The germline V gene has CDR1 KGHSH and CDR2 LQKENI. CDR3 size: 16 residues. The trim removed 3 bases at V and 2 bases at J, leaving 5 bases unmatched. Here the CDR3 DNA reads TGTGCCAGCTCACCTGGGACAGGGGGAACCAACTATGGCTACACCTTC. Amino acid sequence: CASSPGTGGTNYGYTF.

The gene calls are TRBV28 and TRBJ2-7; no definite D call. Trimming pared 2 bases from V and 2 bases from J, leaving 7 bases between. The germline gives CDR1 MDHEN, CDR2 SYDVKM. This CDR3 has 13 amino acids. The CDR3, as DNA: TGTGCCAGCAGTTTAACGCCCGCCTACGAGCAGTACTTC. Translated, it gives CASSLTPAYEQYF.

This chain links TRBV4-1 with TRBJ2-2; TRBD2 aligns across 8 bases. Germline CDR1 is MGHRA and CDR2 is YSYEKL. The CDR3 is 16 amino acids. V was pared by 5 bases and J by 6 bases, with 11 bases of the junction left unmatched. Here the CDR3 reads CASSSSPGGFAGELFF. CDR3 coding DNA: TGCGCCAGCAGCTCTTCTCCGGGGGGGTTCGCCGGGGAGCTGTTTTTT.

This chain links TRBV28 with TRBJ1-1; 10 bases map to TRBD1. Germline trimming cut 3 bases from V and 1 base from J; bases unmatched to any gene: 2. The germline CDR1 and CDR2 sequences are MDHEN and SYDVKM. CDR3 length equals 15 residues. The CDR3 loop is CASSLDRGWNTEAFF. CDR3 in DNA: TGTGCCAGCAGTTTGGACAGGGGGTGGAACACTGAAGCTTTCTTT.

The chain carries TRBV4-2 and TRBJ1-6; no reliable D call. The germline V gene encodes CDR1 LGHNA and CDR2 YNFKEQ. Trimming removed 3 bases at V and 7 bases at J, with 13 bases between. CDR3 size: 15 residues. This CDR3 is CASSQPDILNSPLHF. CDR3 nucleotides: TGTGCCAGCAGCCAGCCCGACATCTTAAATTCACCCCTCCACTTT.